This T cell receptor beta chain was identified in a study of T cell changes during pregnancy in multiple sclerosis. Unmatched junction bases numbered 7, after V lost 6 bases and J lost 2 bases. Germline values: CDR1 SEHNR, CDR2 FQNEAQ (reference sequence). The CDR3 has 16 residues. Here immunoSEQ multiplex PCR was the method, and the copy in TCRdb shows in-frame clones only, minus some. The sample consists of tens of thousands of clones, approximately 89% of them appearing once. The sequence derives from a female donor with multiple sclerosis, enrolled in a pregnancy study. V and J are TRBV7-9 and TRBJ2-7; 13 bases fit TRBD2. Material: CD8+ T cells from peripheral blood mononuclear cells, obtained after pregnancy. Here the CDR3 DNA reads TGTGCCAGCAGACAGGGACTAGCGGGACCCCCCTACGAGCAGTACTTC. Protein: CASRQGLAGPPYEQYF.